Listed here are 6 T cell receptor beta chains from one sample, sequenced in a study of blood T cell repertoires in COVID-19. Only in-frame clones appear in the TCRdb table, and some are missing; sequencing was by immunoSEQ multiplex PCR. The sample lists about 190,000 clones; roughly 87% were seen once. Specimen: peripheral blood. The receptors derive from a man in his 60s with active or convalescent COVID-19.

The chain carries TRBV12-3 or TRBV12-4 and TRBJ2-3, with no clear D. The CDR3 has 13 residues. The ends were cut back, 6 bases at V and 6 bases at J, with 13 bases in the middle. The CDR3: CASSYQVMDTQYF. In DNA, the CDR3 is TGTGCCAGCAGCTACCAAGTGATGGATACGCAGTATTTT.

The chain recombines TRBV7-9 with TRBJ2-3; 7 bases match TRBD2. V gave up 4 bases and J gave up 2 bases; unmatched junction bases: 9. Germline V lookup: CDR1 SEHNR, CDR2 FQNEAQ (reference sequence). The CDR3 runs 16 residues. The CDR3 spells CASSSATGGITDTQYF. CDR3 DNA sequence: TGTGCCAGCAGCTCGGCGACGGGGGGAATCACAGATACGCAGTATTTT.

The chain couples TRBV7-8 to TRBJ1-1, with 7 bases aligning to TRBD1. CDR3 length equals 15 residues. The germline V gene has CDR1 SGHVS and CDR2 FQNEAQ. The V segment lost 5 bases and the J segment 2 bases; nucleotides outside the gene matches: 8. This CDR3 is CASSPTTGSNTEAFF. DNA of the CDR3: TGTGCCAGCAGCCCTACGACAGGGTCCAACACTGAAGCTTTCTTT.

Here the CDR3 reads CASSQGQGTSYGYTF. The CDR3 coding sequence is TGTGCCAGCAGCCAGGGACAGGGGACCTCCTATGGCTACACCTTC. The gene calls are TRBV3-1 (or the pseudogene TRBV3-2) and TRBJ1-2; 10 bases align to TRBD1. With 3 bases clipped from V and 4 bases from J, the junction kept 5 bases outside the gene matches. CDR3 length equals 15 residues. Germline V gene sequence: CDR1 LGHDT, CDR2 YNNKEL (reference sequence).

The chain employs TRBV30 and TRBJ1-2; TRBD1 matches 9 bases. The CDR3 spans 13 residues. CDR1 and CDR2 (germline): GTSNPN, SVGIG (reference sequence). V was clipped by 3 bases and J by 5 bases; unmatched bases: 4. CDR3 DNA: TGTGCCTGGAGGGACAGGGGAATTTATGGCTACACCTTC. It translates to CAWRDRGIYGYTF. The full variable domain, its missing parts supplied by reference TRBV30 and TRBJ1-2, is SQTIHQWPATLVQPVGSPLSLECTVEGTSNPNLYWYRQAAGRGLQLLFYSVGIGQISSEVPQNLSASRPQDRQFILSSKKLLLSDSGFYLCAWRDRGIYGYTFGSGTRLTVV.

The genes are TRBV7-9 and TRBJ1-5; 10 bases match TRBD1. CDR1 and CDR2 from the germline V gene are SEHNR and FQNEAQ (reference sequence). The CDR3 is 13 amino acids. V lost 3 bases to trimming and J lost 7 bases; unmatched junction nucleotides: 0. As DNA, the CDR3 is TGTGCCAGCAGCTTGACAGGGGGCCAGCCCCAGCATTTT. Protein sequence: CASSLTGGQPQHF.